This is a list of T cell receptor beta chains from one sample in a study of regulatory T cells in long-lasting Graves disease. TCRdb reprocessed the multiplex PCR reads via MiXCR and lists one record per CDR3 protein. The sample yields some 560,000 distinct CDR3 sequences, roughly 16% seen once. The same sample was also studied in work on T cells in Graves' hyperthyroidism and ophthalmopathy.

Specimen: peripheral blood mononuclear cells (PBMCs), collected at new diagnosis, from a patient treated with antithyroid drugs. Receptor source: a woman aged 35-65 years with Graves disease. CDR3s include the opening cysteine and the closing phenylalanine or tryptophan. A D gene is named only where the DNA matches it firmly. Clone size is given for some rows only: seen once, a few or many times, or a class if the clone is expanded.

v_call	d_call	clone_size	j_call	cdr3_nt	cdr3_aa
TRBV20-1	TRBD2	-	TRBJ2-3	TGCAGTGCCACTCCTCCACTAGCGGGAGCCCAGGATACGCAGTATTTT	CSATPPLAGAQDTQYF
TRBV6-5	-	many	TRBJ1-1	TGTGCCAGCAGTTACTCGCAGGGGAACACTGAAGCTTTCTTT	CASSYSQGNTEAFF
TRBV6-2/TRBV6-3	-	many	TRBJ1-3	TGTGCCAGCAGTTACTCGAGCAGCTCTGGAAACACCATATATTTT	CASSYSSSSGNTIYF
TRBV18	TRBD1	-	TRBJ2-7	TGTGCCAGCTCACCACGTGGACAGGCTTCCTACGAGCAGTACTTC	CASSPRGQASYEQYF
TRBV3-1	TRBD1	many	TRBJ1-4	TGTGCCAGCAGCCAAGTGGGACAGGGGAATGAAAAACTGTTTTTT	CASSQVGQGNEKLFF
TRBV4-1	-	-	TRBJ1-1	TGCGCCAGCAGCCCCAGAGTAACAGAGTACACTGAAGCTTTCTTT	CASSPRVTEYTEAFF
TRBV5-5	-	-	TRBJ1-4	TGTGCCAGCAGCCTCACCGGGACCTCAGAAAAACTGTTTTTT	CASSLTGTSEKLFF
TRBV10-2	-	-	TRBJ1-2	TGCGCAGTGTTAGGGCTGAGCTATGGCTACACCTTC	CAVLGLSYGYTF
TRBV29-1	-	many	TRBJ2-2	TGCAGCGTTCTGAGGGGCGGGCGCACCGGGGAGCTGTTTTTT	CSVLRGGRTGELFF
TRBV7-3	TRBD1	-	TRBJ1-5	TGTGCCAGCATCCCTGGTATATTCAGGGGGGCGCCCCAGCATTTT	CASIPGIFRGAPQHF
TRBV6-1	-	many	TRBJ2-3	TGTGCCAGCAGACAATCCGGAGGGGGAACAGATACGCAGTATTTT	CASRQSGGGTDTQYF